This is a list of T cell receptor beta chains from one sample in a study of T-cell memory formation after mild COVID-19. MiXCR, run by TCRdb on the 5' RACE reads, gives a single entry per CDR3 protein. The sample yields about 140,000 distinct CDR3 sequences, 14% to 15% seen once. Sequenced sample: PBMCs or a T cell subset sorted from them (not recorded which). These receptors all stem from an adult woman who had mild COVID-19 (a few samples of this study predate the infection). Cell type and time point are not known. Both conserved end residues are trimmed from each CDR3. The D gene is left open where the match is weak.

TRBD1	TRBV7-9	ASSPGSRGHEQY
.	TRBV4-1	ASSQLEAPVSGNTIY
.	TRBV4-3	ASSQDRNTGGRLNEQF
.	TRBV7-9	ASSAVAGTDTQY
.	TRBV7-8	ASSFGTLPAYEQY
.	TRBV30	ACSPTGRSYEQY
TRBD1	TRBV29-1	SVEGDKDRGSYEQY
TRBD1	TRBV20-1	SARDWEGGKTEAF
.	TRBV30	AWSLSNRDEQF
.	TRBV27	ASSTGVLDTQY
TRBD2	TRBV25-1	ASSDPGTSGYNEQF
.	TRBV12-3/TRBV12-4	ASSLRAQPQH
.	TRBV9	ASSVVSGNTALNTEAF
TRBD1	TRBV20-1	SARWQGAIRDTEAF
TRBD1	TRBV7-6	ASSSRQGEGLSGNTIY
.	TRBV12-3/TRBV12-4	ASSFRDLYNEQY
.	TRBV4-2	ASSQENSRTVEGVYEQY
TRBD2	TRBV7-2	ASSLYPGSGVVSDTQY
.	TRBV29-1	SGLQGLNTEAF
.	TRBV4-2	ASSQETDAGNTIY
.	TRBV27	ASSFGAGDQPQH
TRBD2	TRBV7-6	ASSPLAGVNHEQY
TRBD1	TRBV5-1	ASSTGTGGNQPQH
.	TRBV24-1	ATSDKALAGELF
.	TRBV5-1	ASGEYNEQF
.	TRBV7-2	ASSARGSPYEQY
.	TRBV5-6	ASSLRRPRYEKLF
TRBD1	TRBV27	ASRTGMNTEAF
TRBD1	TRBV7-2	ASSFDRAYEQY
TRBD2	TRBV7-3	ASSFTSGRWETQY
.	TRBV12-3/TRBV12-4	ASSYRVNSPLH
.	TRBV24-1	ATYGDGELF
.	TRBV5-1	ASSLAGGNTEAF
.	TRBV12-3/TRBV12-4	ASSPGHSYEQY
TRBD2	TRBV7-3	ASSQFLAEGTDTQY
.	TRBV7-9	ASSLSRAKNIQY
TRBD2	TRBV12-3/TRBV12-4	ASSSILAGETDTQY
TRBD1	TRBV24-1	ATSDGTGPKQY
.	TRBV4-1	ASSPSRVYGYT
TRBD1	TRBV7-2	ASSSTGSDTQY
.	TRBV10-3	AISDLIISSYNEQF
TRBD2	TRBV9	ASSDPLAGGLEQY